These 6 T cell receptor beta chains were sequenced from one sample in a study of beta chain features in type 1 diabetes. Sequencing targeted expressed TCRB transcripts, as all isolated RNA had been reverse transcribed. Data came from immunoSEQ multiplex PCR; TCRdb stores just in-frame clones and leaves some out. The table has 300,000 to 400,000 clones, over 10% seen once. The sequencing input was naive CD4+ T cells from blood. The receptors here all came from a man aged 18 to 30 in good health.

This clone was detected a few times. CDR3 DNA: TGTGCCAGCAGTCCCCAGGGGGGCCAATTCTCCTACGAGCAGTACTTC. Its protein product is CASSPQGGQFSYEQYF. The gene calls are TRBV6-6 and TRBJ2-7; maybe TRBD1 (7 bases). CDR1 is MNHNY and CDR2 is SVGAGI in the germline V gene (reference sequence). This CDR3 comprises 16 residues. Trimming removed 5 bases from V and 0 bases from J, with 17 bases in between.

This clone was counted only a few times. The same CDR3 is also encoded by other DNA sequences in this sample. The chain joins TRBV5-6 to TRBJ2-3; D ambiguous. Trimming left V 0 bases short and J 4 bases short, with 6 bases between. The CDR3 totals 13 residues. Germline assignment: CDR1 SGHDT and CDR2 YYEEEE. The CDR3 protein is CASSLGGADTQYF. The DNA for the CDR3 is TGTGCCAGCAGCTTGGGCGGAGCAGATACGCAGTATTTT.

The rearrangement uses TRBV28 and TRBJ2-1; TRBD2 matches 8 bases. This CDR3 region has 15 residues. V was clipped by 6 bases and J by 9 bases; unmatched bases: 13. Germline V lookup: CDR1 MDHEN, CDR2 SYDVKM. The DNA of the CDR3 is TGTGCCAGCAGGACACCAGCGGGAGCCCAGAGTGAGCAGTTCTTC. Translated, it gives CASRTPAGAQSEQFF.

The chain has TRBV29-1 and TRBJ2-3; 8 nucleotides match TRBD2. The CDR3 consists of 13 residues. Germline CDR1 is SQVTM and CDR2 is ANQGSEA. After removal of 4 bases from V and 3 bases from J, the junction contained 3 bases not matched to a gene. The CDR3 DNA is TGCAGCGTTGTAGGGACTAGGACAGATACGCAGTATTTT. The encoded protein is CSVVGTRTDTQYF.

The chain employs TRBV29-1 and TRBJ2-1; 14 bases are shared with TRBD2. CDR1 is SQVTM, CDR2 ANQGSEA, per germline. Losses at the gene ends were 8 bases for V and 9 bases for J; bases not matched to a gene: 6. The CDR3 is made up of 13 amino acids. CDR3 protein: CSLGTSGSVEQFF. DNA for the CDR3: TGCAGCCTTGGGACTAGCGGGAGCGTTGAGCAGTTCTTC.

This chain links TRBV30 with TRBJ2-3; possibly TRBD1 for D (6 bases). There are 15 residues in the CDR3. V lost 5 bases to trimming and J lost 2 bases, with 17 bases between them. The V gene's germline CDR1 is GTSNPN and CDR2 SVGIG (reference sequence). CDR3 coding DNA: TGTGCCTGGGGACCGGGACACGGCTACACAGATACGCAGTATTTT. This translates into CAWGPGHGYTDTQYF.